Below are 21 T cell receptor beta chains sequenced from a single sample in a study of T cell repertoires in cytomegalovirus infection. One entry per CDR3 protein, called by TCRdb with MiXCR from the reads. Of about 740,000 distinct CDR3 sequences in the sample, about a third were seen once. What was sequenced was PBMCs. The source of these receptors is a human donor in good health (CMV status not recorded). Some clones in this sample may be carry-over from other donors' samples.

This clonotype has only a few counts. The chain links TRBV2 to TRBJ1-5; D perhaps matches TRBD1 (5 bases). V lost 6 bases, J lost 0 bases, and 15 bases lay in between. Germline V CDR1 and CDR2: SNHLY, FYNNEI. The CDR3 runs 16 residues. CDR3 DNA: TGTGCCAGCAGCCGAGGGAGGGGTCTTAGCAATCAGCCCCAGCATTTT. Protein sequence: CASSRGRGLSNQPQHF.

V and J are TRBV29-1 and TRBJ2-7; no clear D. Germline V gives CDR1 SQVTM, CDR2 ANQGSEA. V was shortened by 3 bases and J by 0 bases, with 9 bases between the two germline ends. The length of the CDR3 is 13 residues. The CDR3 bases are TGCAGCGTTGATTCGGATGACTCCTACGAGCAGTACTTC. Its protein is CSVDSDDSYEQYF.

This chain joins TRBV10-3 and TRBJ2-2, with D perhaps matching TRBD1 or TRBD2 (5 bases each). Trimming removed 2 bases at V and 7 bases at J, with 20 bases between. This CDR3 is 17 amino acids long. The germline V gene has CDR1 ENHRY and CDR2 SYGVKD. The CDR3 bases are TGTGCCATCAGTGAGCGAGACCCCGGGGCAGCCATCGGGGAGCTGTTTTTT. Its protein product is CAISERDPGAAIGELFF.

The chain recombines TRBV7-2 with TRBJ2-7; D possibly uses TRBD1 or TRBD2 (5 bases each). CDR1 is SGHTA, CDR2 FQGNSA, per germline. Trimming cost V 6 bases and J 2 bases, with 14 bases left between them. The CDR3 length is 14 residues. CDR3 protein: CASSTYWGPYEQYF. The CDR3 DNA follows: TGTGCCAGCAGTACATATTGGGGACCCTACGAGCAGTACTTC.

Points on this clonotype: One junction end does not reproduce the germline sequence, and a read error may be involved. The chain combines TRBV7-2 with TRBJ1-5; no clear D. This CDR3 has 15 residues. The V gene's germline CDR1 is SGHTA and CDR2 FQGNSA. The CDR3 spells CYSSLRNQVFQPHHF. The CDR3 DNA is TGTTACAGCAGCTTACGTAACCAGGTTTTCCAGCCCCATCATTTT.

This clonotype appeared a few times. CDR3: CASSTSGQAMNTGELFF. CDR3 coding DNA: TGTGCCAGCAGCACCTCGGGACAGGCCATGAACACCGGGGAGCTGTTTTTT. The chain joins TRBV7-2 to TRBJ2-2; 8 nucleotides line up with TRBD1. J was trimmed by 1 base and V by 5 bases; bases with no gene match: 9. Looked up from germline, CDR1 is SGHTA and CDR2 is FQGNSA. The CDR3 runs 17 residues.

This clonotype was counted a few times. CDR3 amino acids: CASSLLHLAGYNEQFF. Written as DNA, the CDR3 is TGCGCCAGCAGCTTGCTCCACCTAGCGGGATACAATGAGCAGTTCTTC. V is TRBV5-1 and J is TRBJ2-1; 9 bases are a match to TRBD2. V gave up 1 base and J gave up 4 bases; unmatched junction bases: 6. This CDR3 has 16 amino acids. Germline V gene lookup returns CDR1 SGHRS and CDR2 YFSETQ.

The chain uses TRBV20-1 and TRBJ1-2; D might be TRBD1 (5 bases). Germline CDR1 is DFQATT and CDR2 is SNEGSKA (reference sequence). Trimming stripped 6 bases from V and 4 bases from J, with 12 bases between. The CDR3 runs to 12 residues. CDR3 sequence (DNA): TGCAGTGCGATAGGACACGCCTATGGCTACACCTTC. Protein sequence: CSAIGHAYGYTF.

J is TRBJ1-6 and V is TRBV20-1, with 11 bases lining up with TRBD1. The CDR3 contains 17 residues. Looked up from germline, CDR1 is DFQATT and CDR2 is SNEGSKA (reference sequence). The V gene end was trimmed by 6 bases and the J gene end by 0 bases; junction bases not matched to a gene: 7. The DNA of the CDR3 is TGCAGTGCCAGGGACAGGGGGACCAGCTCCTATAATTCACCCCTCCACTTT. Its translation is CSARDRGTSSYNSPLHF.

V usage is TRBV7-6 and J usage is TRBJ2-7; D might be TRBD2 (6 bases). V shed 5 bases and J shed 7 bases, with 18 bases lying between them. The CDR3 totals 14 residues. Germline V gene data show CDR1 as SGHVS and CDR2 as FNYEAQ. CDR3 region: CASSTPQEGWEQYF. Here the CDR3 DNA reads TGTGCCAGCAGCACGCCACAGGAGGGCTGGGAGCAGTACTTC.

This clonotype has a handful of counts. The gene calls are TRBV12-3 or TRBV12-4 and TRBJ1-3; possibly TRBD1 for D (6 bases). Trimming cost V 3 bases and J 3 bases, with 9 bases left between them. This CDR3 has 14 residues. DNA for the CDR3: TGTGCCAGCAGTTTCTTCAGGGGTGGAAACACCATATATTTT. Amino acid sequence: CASSFFRGGNTIYF.

This clonotype has only a few counts. The chain links TRBV5-1 to TRBJ1-5; D unresolved. Trimming left V 2 bases short and J 9 bases short, with 9 bases between. The CDR3 is 12 amino acids. The V gene's germline CDR1 is SGHRS and CDR2 YFSETQ. CDR3 loop: CASSLDGRPQHF. The CDR3 DNA sequence: TGCGCCAGCAGCTTAGATGGGCGGCCCCAGCATTTT.

This chain connects TRBV4-1 to TRBJ1-1; D is ambiguous. CDR1 is MGHRA, CDR2 YSYEKL, per germline. The V end lost 8 bases, the J end lost 2 bases, and 12 bases lay between the germline ends. CDR3 length: 13 amino acids. The chain's CDR3 is CASSGQDNTEAFF. Here the CDR3 DNA reads TGCGCCAGCTCAGGCCAGGACAACACTGAAGCTTTCTTT.

As concerns this clonotype: The junction departs from germline at one end; a sequencing error may be responsible. This sequence joins TRBV11-2 and TRBJ2-6; TRBD1 matches 7 bases. CDR3 length equals 16 residues. Germline values: CDR1 SGHAT, CDR2 FQNNGV. The CDR3 DNA is TGTGCCAGCAGCTCCTTCGGACAGGTCTGGGCCCACGTCCTGCCTTTC. It encodes CASSSFGQVWAHVLPF.

With respect to this clonotype: An end of the junction does not agree with germline; a read error may underlie this. The chain carries TRBV5-1 and TRBJ2-2; possibly TRBD2 for D (5 bases). The germline V gene encodes CDR1 SGHRS and CDR2 YFSETQ. This CDR3 spans 19 amino acids. The CDR3 here is CASSLEPGRAGINNGELFF. The DNA of the CDR3 is TGCGCCAGCAGCTTGGAGCCCGGGCGAGCCGGGATAAACAACGGGGAGCTGTTTTTT.

V is TRBV24-1 and J is TRBJ2-1; the D gene is possibly TRBD2 (5 bases). Trimming pared 4 bases from V and 8 bases from J, leaving 17 bases between. The CDR3 is 15 amino acids. Germline V gene sequence: CDR1 KGHDR, CDR2 SFDVKD. The CDR3 here is CATSETSSGGHEQFF. CDR3 in DNA: TGTGCCACCAGTGAAACGTCGAGCGGCGGGCATGAGCAGTTCTTC.

Here the CDR3 reads CASSVTGIFSGNTIYF. CDR3 nucleotide sequence: TGTGCCAGCAGCGTCACGGGCATCTTCTCTGGAAACACCATATATTTT. The chain couples TRBV9 to TRBJ1-3; D call uncertain. The germline CDR1 and CDR2 sequences are SGDLS and YYNGEE. There are 16 residues in the CDR3. The V end was cut by 2 bases, the J end by 0 bases, with 12 bases between.

The genes are TRBV28 and TRBJ1-6, with D uncertain. CDR1 and CDR2 from the germline V gene are MDHEN and SYDVKM. V lost 3 bases and J lost 6, with 18 bases in between. CDR3 size: 17 residues. The CDR3 nucleotides read TGTGCCAGCAGTTTCGCCACAGCCCCAACTCCTAATTCACCCCTCCACTTT. Its protein product is CASSFATAPTPNSPLHF.

The CDR3 region has the DNA TGTGCCAGCAGCTTAAATCGACAGCCTAACTATGGCTACACCTTC. Translating gives CASSLNRQPNYGYTF. The chain joins TRBV11-2 to TRBJ1-2; D is perhaps TRBD1 (5 bases). The length of the CDR3 is 15 residues. V lost 2 bases to trimming and J lost 0 bases, with 10 bases between them. Germline CDR1 and CDR2: SGHAT and FQNNGV.

There are a few counts of this clonotype. The chain combines TRBV20-1 with TRBJ2-7; 11 positions agree with TRBD2. In germline, CDR1 is DFQATT, CDR2 SNEGSKA (reference sequence). J lost 2 bases, V lost 4 bases, and 19 bases had no gene match. The CDR3 has 19 amino acids. The CDR3 sequence is CSATSLPGLAAGGAYEQYF. The DNA for the CDR3 is TGCAGTGCTACCTCACTGCCGGGACTAGCGGCCGGGGGAGCCTACGAGCAGTACTTC.

The genes are TRBV5-5 and TRBJ2-5; D may be TRBD2 (6 bases). In germline, CDR1 is SGHKS, CDR2 YYEKEE (reference sequence). The V and J ends lost 1 base and 5 bases respectively, with 12 bases between them. The CDR3 spans 14 residues. For the CDR3, the DNA is TGTGCCAGCAGCTTGTGGACTACCGGGGAGACCCAGTACTTC. It translates to CASSLWTTGETQYF.